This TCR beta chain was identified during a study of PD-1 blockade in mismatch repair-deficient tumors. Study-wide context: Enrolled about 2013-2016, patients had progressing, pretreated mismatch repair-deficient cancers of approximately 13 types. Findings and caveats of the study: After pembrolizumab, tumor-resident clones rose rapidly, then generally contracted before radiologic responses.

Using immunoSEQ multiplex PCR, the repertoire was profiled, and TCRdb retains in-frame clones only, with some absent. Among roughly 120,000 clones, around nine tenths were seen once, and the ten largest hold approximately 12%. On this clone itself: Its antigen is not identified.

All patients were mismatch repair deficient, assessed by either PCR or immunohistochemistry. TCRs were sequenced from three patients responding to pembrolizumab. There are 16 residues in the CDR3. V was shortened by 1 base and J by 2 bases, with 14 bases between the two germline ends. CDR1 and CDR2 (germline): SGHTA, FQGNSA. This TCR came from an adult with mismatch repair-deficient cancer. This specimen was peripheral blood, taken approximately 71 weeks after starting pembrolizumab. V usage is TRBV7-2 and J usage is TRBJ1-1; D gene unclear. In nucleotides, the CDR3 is TGTGCCAGCAGCTTAGGACGGGTAGGGAGAAACACTGAAGCTTTCTTT. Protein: CASSLGRVGRNTEAFF.